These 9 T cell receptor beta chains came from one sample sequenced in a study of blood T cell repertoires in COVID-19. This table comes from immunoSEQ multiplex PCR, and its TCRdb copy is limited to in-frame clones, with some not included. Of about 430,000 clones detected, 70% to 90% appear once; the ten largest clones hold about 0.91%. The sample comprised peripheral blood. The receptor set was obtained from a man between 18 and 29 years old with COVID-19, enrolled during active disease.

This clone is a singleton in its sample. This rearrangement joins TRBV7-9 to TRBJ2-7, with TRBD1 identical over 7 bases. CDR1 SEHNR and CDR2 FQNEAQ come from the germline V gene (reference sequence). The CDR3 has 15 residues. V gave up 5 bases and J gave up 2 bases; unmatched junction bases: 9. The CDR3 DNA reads TGTGCCAGCAGCCCTGGGACAGTCAGAACCTACGAGCAGTACTTC. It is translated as CASSPGTVRTYEQYF.

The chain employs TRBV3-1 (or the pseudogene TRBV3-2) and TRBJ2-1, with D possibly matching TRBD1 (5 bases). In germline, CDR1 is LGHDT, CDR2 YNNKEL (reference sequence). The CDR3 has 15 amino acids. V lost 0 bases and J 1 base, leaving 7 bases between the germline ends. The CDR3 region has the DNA TGTGCCAGCAGCCAAGACAGGGTTTCCTACAATGAGCAGTTCTTC. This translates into CASSQDRVSYNEQFF.

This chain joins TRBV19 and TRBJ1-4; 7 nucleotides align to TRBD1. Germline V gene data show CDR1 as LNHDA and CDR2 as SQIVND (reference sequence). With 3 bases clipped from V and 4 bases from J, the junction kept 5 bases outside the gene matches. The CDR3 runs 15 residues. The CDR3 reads CASSMGDSLNEKLFF. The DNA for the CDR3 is TGTGCCAGTAGTATGGGGGACAGCCTTAATGAAAAACTGTTTTTT.

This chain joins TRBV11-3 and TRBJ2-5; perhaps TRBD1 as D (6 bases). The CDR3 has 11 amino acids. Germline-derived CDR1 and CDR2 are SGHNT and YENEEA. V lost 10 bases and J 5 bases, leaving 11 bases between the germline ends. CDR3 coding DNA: TGTGCCATCGACAGGTCGGAGACCCAGTACTTC. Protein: CAIDRSETQYF. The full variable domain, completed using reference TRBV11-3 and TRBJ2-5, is EAGVVQSPRYKIIEKKQPVAFWCNPISGHNTLYWYLQNLGQGPELLIRYENEEAVDDSQLPKDRFSAERLKGVDSTLKIQPAELGDSAVYLCAIDRSETQYFGPGTRLLVL.

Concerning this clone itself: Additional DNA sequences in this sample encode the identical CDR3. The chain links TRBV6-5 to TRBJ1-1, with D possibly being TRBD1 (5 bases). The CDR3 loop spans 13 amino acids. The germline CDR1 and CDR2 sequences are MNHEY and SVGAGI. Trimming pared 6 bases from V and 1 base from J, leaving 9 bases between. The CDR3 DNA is TGTGCCAGCAGCTTTGACAGGAACACTGAAGCTTTCTTT. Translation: CASSFDRNTEAFF.

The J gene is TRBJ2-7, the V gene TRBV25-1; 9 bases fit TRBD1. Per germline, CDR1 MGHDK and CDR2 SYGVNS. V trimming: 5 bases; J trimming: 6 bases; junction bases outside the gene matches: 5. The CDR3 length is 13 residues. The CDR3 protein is CASSRDRAGEQYF. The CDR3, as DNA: TGTGCCAGCAGTAGGGACAGGGCAGGCGAGCAGTACTTC.

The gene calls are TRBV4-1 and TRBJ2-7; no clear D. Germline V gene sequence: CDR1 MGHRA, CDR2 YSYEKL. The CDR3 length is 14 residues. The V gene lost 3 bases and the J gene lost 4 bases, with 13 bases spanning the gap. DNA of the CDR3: TGCGCCAGCAGCCAGACTCATTTGGAATACGAGCAGTACTTC. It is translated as CASSQTHLEYEQYF.

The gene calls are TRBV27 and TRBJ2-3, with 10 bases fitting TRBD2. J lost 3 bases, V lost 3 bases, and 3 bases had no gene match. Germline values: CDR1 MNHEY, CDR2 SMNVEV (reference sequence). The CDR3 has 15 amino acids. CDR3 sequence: CASSFLAGVTDTQYF. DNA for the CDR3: TGTGCCAGCAGTTTTCTAGCGGGAGTTACAGATACGCAGTATTTT.

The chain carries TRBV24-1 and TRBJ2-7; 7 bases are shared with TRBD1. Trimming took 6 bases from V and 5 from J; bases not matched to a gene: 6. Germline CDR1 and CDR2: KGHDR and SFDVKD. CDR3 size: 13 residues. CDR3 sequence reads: CATSSDRDHEQYF. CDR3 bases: TGTGCCACCAGTTCAGACAGGGACCACGAGCAGTACTTC.